This paragraph reports one T cell receptor (beta chain). The germline V gene has CDR1 SGHNT and CDR2 YENEEA. The CDR3 covers 14 residues. V lost 5 bases to trimming and J lost 5 bases, with 12 bases between them. The sample belongs to a study of control samples from healthy donors and cancer patients. The data were produced by immunoSEQ multiplex PCR, yet TCRdb's version contains in-frame clones alone and is incomplete. The sample consists of about 85,000 clones, roughly 89% of them appearing once. V gene TRBV11-3 combines with J gene TRBJ1-4, with D possibly being TRBD1 (5 bases). This TCR came from a woman aged 55-69 years in good health. The source material was blood. CDR3: CASSQGSQNEKLFF. CDR3 bases: TGTGCCAGCAGCCAGGGCAGCCAGAATGAAAAACTGTTTTTT.